Included here is one TCR beta chain sequence, with context. The data stem from a study of blood T cell repertoires in COVID-19. Study at large: T cells, B-cell-depleted T cells, or PBMCs supplied cDNA or gDNA.

Source study methods: Nucleated cell counts were estimated from reference gene primer amplification. The protocol was immunoSEQ multiplex PCR, while the TCRdb copy is restricted to in-frame clones and leaves out a portion. The D gene and trimming were derived from the DNA, and the V and J assignments and clone size from that table. The repertoire has about 350,000 clones, roughly 89% of them found once; the top ten carry roughly 8.9%. Seattle participants joined during active infection and were tracked over time. This CDR3 spans 14 amino acids. The J segment lost 4 bases and the V segment lost 5 bases, leaving 5 bases of the junction unmatched. Germline CDR1 is LGHNT and CDR2 is FRNRAP.

The sample taken for sequencing was peripheral blood. The TCR was taken from a man aged 30 to 45 with COVID-19, enrolled during active disease. This chain connects TRBV12-5 to TRBJ1-5; 7 bases are shared with TRBD1. The CDR3 DNA sequence: TGTGCTAGTGGTCGGGACAGTTCGAATCAGCCCCAGCATTTT. Its translation: CASGRDSSNQPQHF.